This TCR beta chain was identified during a study of PD-L1 blockade in urothelial cancer (dated by TCRdb to about 2017). For the study in its entirety: All patients started therapy in the mid-2010s and received atezolizumab 1,200 mg intravenously every 3 weeks. Blood samples gave a median of about 130,000 T cells and under 85,000 unique TCRs, with a median clonality of approximately 0.08. In the same patients, pretreatment tumors underwent whole exome sequencing and RNA sequencing in addition to TCR sequencing. Roughly 10 patients reached durable clinical benefit, while 20 or so patients did not. About 90% of the roughly 29 patients were males with bladder-origin urothelial cancer, and about 60% of the roughly 29 reported a prior smoking history. Pretreatment tumor samples, along with matched peripheral blood serially collected before and after atezolizumab treatment, were subjected to TCR sequencing. Progression-free survival longer than 6 months counted as durable clinical benefit, and TCR features were additionally tested against both progression-free and overall survival. The study was an exploratory multi-omic analysis of somatic, immune and clinical correlates of response to PD-L1 blockade with atezolizumab in urothelial cancer. Blood samples were analyzed 3 weeks after the start of treatment (second dose) and 6 weeks after the start of treatment. Pretreatment blood TCR-seq was available for around 29 patients, at least one posttreatment blood collection was obtained for 24 patients, and tumor TCR-seq was available for 24 patients. Patients had an ECOG performance status of 0 or 1 and had received between 0 and 3 prior chemotherapy regimens.

Synthetic TCR analog templates were spiked into each PCR so that absolute template abundance could be estimated from read counts. Using the immunoSEQ assay, TCRbeta CDR3 regions were amplified from genomic DNA with bias-controlled V and J gene primers. Sequencing of rearranged TCRbeta segments was performed at approximately 20X coverage. On the authors' methods: Clustering was used to correct sequencing errors, and CDR3s were annotated against IMGT to assign V, D and J genes. Only productive TCRbeta rearrangements were used in downstream analyses, excluding out-of-frame or stop-codon sequences. To compute clonality, Shannon entropy was normalized by the log of the number of unique productive sequences and then subtracted from one. Clones differing between time points or between blood and tumor were identified using Fisher's exact test with Benjamini-Hochberg correction, with an adjusted p below 0.01 applied as the threshold. Sourced from immuneACCESS, this table was stored by TCRdb with only in-frame sequences that have V and J called. A share of the clones is absent; for the studies checked, an unresolved V gene accounts for under half, and the remainder has no known explanation. V and J calls and clone size are those listed in that table; D and trimming were worked out from the DNA. This sample is represented by 75,000 to 95,000 clones; approximately 91% of them were singletons. 7.5% to 10% of the sample rests with the top ten.

This clone has more than one count but fewer than ten. Its antigen has not been determined. No base-level quality is on record; no much larger clone is a single base apart. The cohort included about 27 patients with locally advanced or metastatic urothelial carcinoma who were treated at Memorial Sloan Kettering on a trial protocol. Peripheral blood mononuclear cells were collected from each patient pretreatment and during treatment, giving between 1 and 8 total time points per patient. The Qiagen DNeasy Blood extraction kit was used to purify genomic DNA from total PBMCs and tumor samples. Collected pretreatment and during treatment, PBMCs were isolated and stored as previously described. Cut back by 1 base and 4 bases, the V and J ends lie 8 bases apart. The CDR3, from cysteine to phenylalanine, totals 13 residues. Kept here is only the CDR3 DNA, which spans 39 bases and is read in frame from base 1. CDR1 and CDR2 were assigned from the germline V gene as SGHTA and FQGNSA.

General findings and caveats noted by the study authors: A pretreatment peripheral blood TCR clonality below the median was linked to improved progression-free and overall survival. Because the sample size was small (n ≈ 30) and many of the analyses were exploratory, the results are meant to be hypothesis-generating. Greater expansion of tumor-associated TCR clones in peripheral blood 3 weeks after the start of treatment was observed in patients with durable benefit (n ≈ 22, p = 0.022).

The V and J genes are TRBV7-2 and TRBJ2-7, with no D gene named confidently. This sequence was found in a man aged 60 to 75 with urothelial cancer. The sample was PBMCs, taken around atezolizumab (anti-PD-L1) treatment. The base sequence is TGTGCCAGCAGCTTAGTGGAGTCGTACGAGCAGTACTTC. Its translation reads: CASSLVESYEQYF.